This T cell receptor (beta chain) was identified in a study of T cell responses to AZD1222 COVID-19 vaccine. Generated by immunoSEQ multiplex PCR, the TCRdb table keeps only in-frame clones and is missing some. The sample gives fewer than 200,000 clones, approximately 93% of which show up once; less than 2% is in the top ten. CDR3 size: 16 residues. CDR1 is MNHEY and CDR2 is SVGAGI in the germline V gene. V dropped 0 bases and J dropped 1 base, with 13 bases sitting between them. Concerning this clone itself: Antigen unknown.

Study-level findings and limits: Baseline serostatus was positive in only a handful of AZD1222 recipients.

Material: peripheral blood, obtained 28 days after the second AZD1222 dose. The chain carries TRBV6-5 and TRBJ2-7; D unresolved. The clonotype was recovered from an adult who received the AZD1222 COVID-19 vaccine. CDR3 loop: CASSYSRLFRSYEQYF. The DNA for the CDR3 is TGTGCCAGCAGTTACTCTCGACTGTTTAGGTCCTACGAGCAGTACTTC.